The 11 T cell receptor beta chains listed next were all sequenced from one sample in a study of T cell responses to AZD1222 COVID-19 vaccine. This table comes from immunoSEQ multiplex PCR, and its TCRdb copy is limited to in-frame clones, with some not included. Of about 66,000 clones in the sample, roughly 84% were seen once. Sequencing used peripheral blood, obtained on day 0 of AZD1222 vaccination. Source of these receptors: an adult in good health.

This chain joins TRBV19 and TRBJ1-5; D perhaps matches TRBD1 (5 bases). The CDR3 is 14 residues long. V was pared by 4 bases and J by 3 bases, with 10 bases between. Germline V gene sequence: CDR1 LNHDA, CDR2 SQIVND (reference sequence). This chain's CDR3 is CASSNGRANQPQHF. In DNA, the CDR3 is TGTGCCAGTAGTAACGGCAGGGCCAATCAGCCCCAGCATTTT.

This chain's CDR3 is CASSQGSTNEKLFF. CDR3 DNA: TGTGCCAGCAGCCAGGGGTCAACTAATGAAAAACTGTTTTTT. V usage is TRBV3-1 (or the pseudogene TRBV3-2) and J usage is TRBJ1-4; D call uncertain. V dropped 3 bases and J dropped 0 bases, with 5 bases sitting between them. The germline V gene has CDR1 LGHDT and CDR2 YNNKEL (reference sequence). This CDR3 is built from 14 residues.

CDR3 sequence: CASSLRGDTIYF. The CDR3 nucleotides are TGTGCCAGCAGCCTACGAGGGGACACCATATATTTT. J is TRBJ1-3 and V is TRBV9; D may be TRBD1 (5 bases). Germline loops: CDR1 SGDLS, CDR2 YYNGEE. The CDR3 covers 12 residues. V was clipped by 4 bases and J by 8 bases, with 10 bases between them.

The chain carries TRBV28 and TRBJ2-3; no clear D. Germline assignment: CDR1 MDHEN and CDR2 SYDVKM. Trimming left V 6 bases short and J 6 bases short, with 16 bases between. This CDR3 is built from 14 residues. DNA of the CDR3: TGTGCCAGCAGCCACGACGTTCGGCCTGATACGCAGTATTTT. Protein product: CASSHDVRPDTQYF. Drawing the rest from reference TRBV28 and TRBJ2-3, the complete variable domain is DVKVTQSSRYLVKRTGEKVFLECVQDMDHENMFWYRQDPGLGLRLIYFSYDVKMKEKGDIPEGYSVSREKKERFSLILESASTNQTSMYLCASSHDVRPDTQYFGPGTRLTVL.

The J gene is TRBJ1-5, the V gene TRBV7-2; no reliable D call. The CDR3 loop spans 17 amino acids. Germline V gene data show CDR1 as SGHTA and CDR2 as FQGNSA. Trimming took 0 bases from V and 3 from J, leaving 15 bases between them. CDR3 bases: TGTGCCAGCAGCTTAGCCCGGACGGATTTGGTCAATCAGCCCCAGCATTTT. Its protein is CASSLARTDLVNQPQHF.

J is TRBJ1-2 and V is TRBV28; perhaps TRBD1 as D (5 bases). The ends were cut back, 8 bases at V and 4 bases at J, with 17 bases in the middle. Germline assignment: CDR1 MDHEN and CDR2 SYDVKM. The length of the CDR3 is 14 residues. Here the CDR3 reads CASLQGGSPYGYTF. The DNA of the CDR3 is TGTGCCAGCCTTCAGGGAGGGTCACCCTATGGCTACACCTTC.

The chain links TRBV28 to TRBJ2-1; 13 bases agree with TRBD2. Trimming removed 10 bases from V and 8 bases from J; junction bases left unmatched: 17. The CDR3 is made up of 17 amino acids. Germline lookup yields CDR1 MDHEN and CDR2 SYDVKM. The DNA of the CDR3 is TGTGCCACCCAGAGGATACTAGCGGGAGGGCCGGGCGATGAGCAGTTCTTC. Encoded protein: CATQRILAGGPGDEQFF.

DNA of the CDR3: TGCAGCGTTGGGGGGGCTGGAAACACCATATATTTT. Encoded protein: CSVGGAGNTIYF. This chain connects TRBV29-1 to TRBJ1-3; D perhaps matches TRBD1 (5 bases). Germline-derived CDR1 and CDR2 are SQVTM and ANQGSEA. The V and J ends lost 4 bases and 2 bases respectively, with 6 bases between them. The CDR3 is 12 amino acids.

The rearrangement uses TRBV27 and TRBJ2-2, with D possibly matching TRBD1 (5 bases). Germline V lookup: CDR1 MNHEY, CDR2 SMNVEV (reference sequence). V shed 10 bases and J shed 7 bases, with 13 bases lying between them. The CDR3 covers 12 residues. The CDR3 sequence is CATQGGIGELFF. The CDR3, as DNA: TGTGCCACCCAGGGTGGTATCGGGGAGCTGTTTTTT.

This clone was seen more than once but under ten times. This rearrangement joins TRBV28 to TRBJ1-1; D might be TRBD1 (6 bases). This CDR3 has 15 amino acids. The ends were cut back, 2 bases at V and 4 bases at J, with 14 bases in the middle. Germline V gene data show CDR1 as MDHEN and CDR2 as SYDVKM. The CDR3: CASSLPPGGGTEAFF. CDR3 nucleotides: TGTGCCAGCAGTTTACCCCCGGGAGGGGGCACTGAAGCTTTCTTT. The whole variable domain, filled in from reference TRBV28 and TRBJ1-1, reads DVKVTQSSRYLVKRTGEKVFLECVQDMDHENMFWYRQDPGLGLRLIYFSYDVKMKEKGDIPEGYSVSREKKERFSLILESASTNQTSMYLCASSLPPGGGTEAFFGQGTRLTVV.

The chain links TRBV4-2 to TRBJ2-2; 10 bases agree with TRBD2. This CDR3 is built from 15 residues. Trimming at V came to 2 bases and at J to 3 bases, leaving 0 bases not matched to a gene. Germline assignment: CDR1 LGHNA and CDR2 YNFKEQ. The CDR3 DNA is TGTGCCAGCAGCCAACTAGCGGGGGACACCGGGGAGCTGTTTTTT. This encodes CASSQLAGDTGELFF.